This is a list of T cell receptor beta chains from one sample in a study of beta chain features in type 1 diabetes. TCRdb's copy holds only in-frame clones and misses some; the assay was immunoSEQ multiplex PCR. The sample carries 200,000 to 300,000 clones, about a fifth recorded once. What was sequenced was naive CD4+ T cells from blood. Receptor source: a woman aged 40 to 50 with type 1 diabetes. Each CDR3 is given with its conserved first and last residue. A D gene is named only where the DNA matches it firmly. Not all rows give a size; the values are once, few, many and, for expanded clones, a class.

v_gene	d_gene	abundance	j_gene	CDR3aa	CDR3nt
TRBV4-1	-	-	TRBJ2-5	CASSQDVSGVEETQYF	TGCGCCAGCAGCCAAGATGTGTCAGGGGTGGAAGAGACCCAGTACTTC
TRBV30	-	-	TRBJ1-1	CAWGTGTTYLLNTEAFF	TGTGCCTGGGGAACAGGGACGACATACCTTTTGAACACTGAAGCTTTCTTT
TRBV4-1	TRBD1	few	TRBJ2-1	CASSLGQGSYNEQFF	TGCGCCAGCAGCCTCGGACAGGGGTCCTACAATGAGCAGTTCTTC
TRBV4-1	-	once	TRBJ1-6	CASSPRGSDSPLHF	TGCGCCAGCAGCCCACGGGGGTCAGATTCACCCCTCCACTTT
TRBV5-1	-	few	TRBJ2-7	CASSLGRDISYEQYF	TGCGCCAGCAGCTTGGGGCGAGACATCTCCTACGAGCAGTACTTC
TRBV9	-	-	TRBJ1-5	CASSVDSRNQPQHF	TGTGCCAGCAGCGTAGACAGTCGCAATCAGCCCCAGCATTTT
TRBV4-2	-	-	TRBJ1-1	CASGEGGNTEAFF	TGTGCCAGCGGTGAGGGCGGGAACACTGAAGCTTTCTTT
TRBV9	TRBD2	-	TRBJ2-2	CASSLRTSGATGELFF	TGTGCCAGCAGCCTCCGGACTAGCGGGGCCACCGGGGAGCTGTTTTTT
TRBV18	-	few	TRBJ2-7	CASSHPADFSYEQYF	TGTGCCAGCTCCCACCCTGCGGATTTCTCCTACGAGCAGTACTTC
TRBV29-1	-	few	TRBJ1-1	CSVGSGANTEAFF	TGCAGCGTTGGGTCAGGGGCGAACACTGAAGCTTTCTTT
TRBV10-3	-	-	TRBJ1-1	CAIGRIELPEAFF	TGTGCCATCGGGAGGATAGAGTTACCTGAAGCTTTCTTT
TRBV5-1	-	few	TRBJ2-7	CASRVQFSGEQYF	TGCGCCAGTCGCGTACAGTTCTCAGGCGAGCAGTACTTC
TRBV27	-	-	TRBJ1-5	CASSLGHSGQPQHF	TGTGCCAGCAGTTTGGGGCACTCAGGTCAGCCCCAGCATTTT
TRBV4-3	TRBD2	few	TRBJ2-7	CASSQDPSASGRGEQYF	TGCGCCAGCAGCCAAGATCCTTCGGCTAGCGGGAGGGGCGAGCAGTACTTC
TRBV18	-	-	TRBJ1-5	CASSPATGYSNQPQHF	TGTGCCAGCTCACCGGCGACAGGTTATAGCAATCAGCCCCAGCATTTT
TRBV5-1	-	few	TRBJ2-7	CASSLETGFSYEQYF	TGCGCCAGCAGCTTGGAGACAGGTTTCTCCTACGAGCAGTACTTC
TRBV5-1	TRBD1	-	TRBJ2-7	CASNGQGNYEQYF	TGCGCCAGCAATGGACAGGGTAACTACGAGCAGTACTTC
TRBV5-1	TRBD2	-	TRBJ2-2	CASGLAGGTGELFF	TGCGCCAGCGGGCTAGCGGGAGGCACCGGGGAGCTGTTTTTT
TRBV4-3	-	-	TRBJ2-1	CASSQDWSNSYNEQFF	TGCGCCAGCAGCCAAGATTGGAGTAACTCCTACAATGAGCAGTTCTTC
TRBV28	TRBD1	-	TRBJ2-7	CASSSRGLTYEQYF	TGTGCCAGCAGTTCCAGGGGGCTTACCTACGAGCAGTACTTC
TRBV5-1	TRBD2	-	TRBJ2-7	CASSPGRAYEQYF	TGCGCCAGCAGCCCAGGGAGGGCCTACGAGCAGTACTTC
TRBV4-3	-	-	TRBJ1-4	CASSHEQGNRVKLFF	TGCGCCAGCAGCCACGAGCAGGGAAACAGGGTAAAACTGTTTTTT
TRBV19	TRBD1	few	TRBJ2-5	CASSPGTGIWETQYF	TGTGCCAGTAGTCCGGGGACAGGTATTTGGGAGACCCAGTACTTC